The following is a T cell receptor beta chain sequence with its context. Its matching antigen is unknown. These data are taken from a study of prognosis after radiotherapy for stage I lung cancer. Whole-study context: SBRT was given in 3 to 5 fractions at a biologically effective dose of at least 100 Gy as radiotherapy.

Imaging by CT and PET/CT found every patient node-negative, and no patient had prior chemotherapy, radiotherapy or other malignancies. Peripheral venous blood was drawn in roughly 5.4-milliliter volumes, with a draw taken at each of two separate time points. Study-wide findings and caveats: Patients developing distant metastases showed lower Shannon entropy after stereotactic body radiation therapy.

Researchers used two-round multiplex PCR to amplify TCR beta CDR3 starting from genomic DNA. Initially, in first-round PCR, primers specific to each TRBV and TRBJ gene were used. TCRdb reanalysed the multiplex PCR reads using MiXCR and keeps one entry per CDR3 protein. The sample records 14,000 or so distinct CDR3 sequences, 50% being singletons. V lost 3 bases and J 5 bases, leaving 10 bases between the germline ends. This CDR3 is built from 13 residues. Germline V gene lookup returns CDR1 LGHDT and CDR2 YNNKEL (reference sequence). The rearrangement joins TRBV3-1 to TRBJ1-2; D is uncertain. The TCR originated in a donor over 45 with non-small cell lung cancer. Material: PBMCs, obtained before or after stereotactic body radiation therapy (not recorded which). The CDR3 coding sequence is TGTGCCAGCAGCCAGGGGATGATATATGGCTACACCTTC. Translating it yields CASSQGMIYGYTF.